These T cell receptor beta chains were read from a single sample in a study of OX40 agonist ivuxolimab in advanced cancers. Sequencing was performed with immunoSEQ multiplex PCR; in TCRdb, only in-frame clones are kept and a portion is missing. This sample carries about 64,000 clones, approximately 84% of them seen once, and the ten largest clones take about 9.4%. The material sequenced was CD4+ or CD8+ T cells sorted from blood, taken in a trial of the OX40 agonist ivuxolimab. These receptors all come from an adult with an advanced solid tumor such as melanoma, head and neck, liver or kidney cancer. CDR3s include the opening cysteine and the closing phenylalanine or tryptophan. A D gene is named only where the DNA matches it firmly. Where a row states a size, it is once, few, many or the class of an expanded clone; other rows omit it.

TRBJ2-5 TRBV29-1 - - TGCAGCGCCTCCCGAGGGATCCAAGAGACCCAGTACTTC CSASRGIQETQYF
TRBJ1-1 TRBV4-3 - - TGCGCCAGCAGCCAAGAGATAGTCCTTAACACTGAAGCTTTCTTT CASSQEIVLNTEAFF
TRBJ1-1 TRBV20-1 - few TGCAGTGCCACCTTCATCTACGAAGCTTTCTTT CSATFIYEAFF
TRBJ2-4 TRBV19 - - TGTGCCAGCAGCAGCCAGCCCAAAAACATTCAGTACTTC CASSSQPKNIQYF
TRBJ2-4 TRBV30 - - TGTGCCTGGAGTGTTCGTCAGGCCAAAAACATTCAGTACTTC CAWSVRQAKNIQYF
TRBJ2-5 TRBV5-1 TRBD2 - TGCGCCAGCAGAAACGGGACTAGCGGGAAAGAGACCCAGTACTTC CASRNGTSGKETQYF
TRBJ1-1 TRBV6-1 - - TGTGCCAGCAGTGAAGTCGGCACTGAAGCTTTCTTT CASSEVGTEAFF
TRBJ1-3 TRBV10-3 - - TGTGCCATCAGTGAGTCGGGCAGGGGAAACACCATATATTTT CAISESGRGNTIYF
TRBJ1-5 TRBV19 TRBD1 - TGTGCCAGTAGTACCGAACCGGGACAGGTCAATCAGCCCCAGCATTTT CASSTEPGQVNQPQHF
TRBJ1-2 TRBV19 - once TGTGCCAGTAGTTCGCAACAGGTCAACTATGGCTACACCTTC CASSSQQVNYGYTF
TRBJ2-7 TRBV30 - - TGTGCCTGGAACAAAGGGGACTACGAGCAGTACTTC CAWNKGDYEQYF
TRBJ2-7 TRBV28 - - TGTGCCAGCAATCCGGGGTTAAGGTACGAGCAGTACTTC CASNPGLRYEQYF
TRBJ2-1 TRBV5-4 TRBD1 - TGTGCCAGCAGCTTGAGTGACAGGGGGACTCGCGAGCAGTTCTTC CASSLSDRGTREQFF
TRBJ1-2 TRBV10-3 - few TGTGCCATCAGTGAGTCTGGAAACAGGATTTATGGCTACACCTTC CAISESGNRIYGYTF
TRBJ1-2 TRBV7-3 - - TGTGCCAGCAGCTTAACGGCAGGGAACTATGGCTACACCTTC CASSLTAGNYGYTF
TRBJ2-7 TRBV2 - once TGTGCCAGCAACAGACAGGTCTACGAGCAGTACTTC CASNRQVYEQYF
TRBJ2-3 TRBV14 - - TGTGCCAGCAGCCCAAGATTGGGAAAAGGGTGGGATACGCAGTATTTT CASSPRLGKGWDTQYF
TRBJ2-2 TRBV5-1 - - TGCGCCAGCGGCCTTGACGCGGGCACCACGAACACCGGGGAGCTGTTTTTT CASGLDAGTTNTGELFF
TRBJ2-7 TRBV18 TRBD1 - TGTGCCAGCTCACCCCAGGGGGCTACGTACGAGCAGTACTTC CASSPQGATYEQYF
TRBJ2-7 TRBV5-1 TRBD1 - TGCGCCAGCAGCTTGGGGGACAGGTCTCCTCGGTACGAGCAGTACTTC CASSLGDRSPRYEQYF
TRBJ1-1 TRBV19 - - TGTGCCAGTAGTATTCTTGGGGGGCTTATGACTGAAGCTTTCTTT CASSILGGLMTEAFF
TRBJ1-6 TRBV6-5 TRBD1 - TGTGCCAGTCGCACAACAGGGGGCAGTTCACCCCTCCACTTT CASRTTGGSSPLHF
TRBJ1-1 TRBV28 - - TGTGCCAGCAGTTCCCCCCCAGGGATGAACACTGAAGCTTTCTTT CASSSPPGMNTEAFF
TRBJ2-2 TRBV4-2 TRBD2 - TGTGCCAGCAGCGGGTCTAGCGGGAGGGCCCCCGGGGAGCTGTTTTTT CASSGSSGRAPGELFF
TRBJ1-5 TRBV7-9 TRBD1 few TGTGCCAGCAGCTTAGGGGACAGTAATGCTCAGCCCCAGCATTTT CASSLGDSNAQPQHF
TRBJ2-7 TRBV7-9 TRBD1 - TGTGCCAGCAGCTCGGGACAGGGGGCTTCCTACGAGCAGTACTTC CASSSGQGASYEQYF
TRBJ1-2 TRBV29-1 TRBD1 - TGCAGCGCCCAGACAGGGGGCGGCTATGGCTACACCTTC CSAQTGGGYGYTF
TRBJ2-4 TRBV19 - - TGTGCCAGTAGTATTAAACAGGGTTTCAAAAACATTCAGTACTTC CASSIKQGFKNIQYF
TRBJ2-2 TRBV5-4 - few TGTGCCAGCAGCTCGAGGAGTACAGGGAGAACCGGGGAGCTGTTTTTT CASSSRSTGRTGELFF